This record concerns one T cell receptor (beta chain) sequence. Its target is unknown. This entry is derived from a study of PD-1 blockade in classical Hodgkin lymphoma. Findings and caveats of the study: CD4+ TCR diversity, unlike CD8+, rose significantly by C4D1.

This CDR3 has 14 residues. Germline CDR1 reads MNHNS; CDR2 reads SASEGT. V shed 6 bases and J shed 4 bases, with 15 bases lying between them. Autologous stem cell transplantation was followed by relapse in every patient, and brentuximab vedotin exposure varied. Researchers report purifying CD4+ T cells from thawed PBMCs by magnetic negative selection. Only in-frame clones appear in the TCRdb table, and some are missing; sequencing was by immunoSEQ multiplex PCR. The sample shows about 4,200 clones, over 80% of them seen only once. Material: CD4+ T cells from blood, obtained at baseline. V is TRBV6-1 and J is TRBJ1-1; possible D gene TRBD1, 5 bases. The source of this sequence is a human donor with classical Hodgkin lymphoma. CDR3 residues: CASRKPGDPTEAFF. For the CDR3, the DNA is TGTGCCAGCAGGAAACCGGGGGACCCCACTGAAGCTTTCTTT.